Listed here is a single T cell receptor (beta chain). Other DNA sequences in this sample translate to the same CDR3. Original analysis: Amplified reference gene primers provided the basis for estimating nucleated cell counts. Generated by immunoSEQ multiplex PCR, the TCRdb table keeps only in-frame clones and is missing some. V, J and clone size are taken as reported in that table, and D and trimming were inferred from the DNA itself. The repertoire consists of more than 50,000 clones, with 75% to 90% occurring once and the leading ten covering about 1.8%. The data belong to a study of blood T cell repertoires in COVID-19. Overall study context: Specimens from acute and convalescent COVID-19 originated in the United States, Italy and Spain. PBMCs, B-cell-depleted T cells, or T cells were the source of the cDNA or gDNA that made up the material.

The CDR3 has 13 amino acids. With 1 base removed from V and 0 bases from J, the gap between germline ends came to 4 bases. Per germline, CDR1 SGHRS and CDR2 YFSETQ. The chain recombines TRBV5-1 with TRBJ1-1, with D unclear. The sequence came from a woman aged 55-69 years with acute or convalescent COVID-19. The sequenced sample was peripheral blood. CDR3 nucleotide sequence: TGCGCCAGCAGCTTGACGGTGAACACTGAAGCTTTCTTT. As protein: CASSLTVNTEAFF.